This T cell receptor beta chain was obtained from a study of monozygotic twins with inflammatory bowel disease. With respect to this clonotype: Its antigen remains unknown.

Study-wide findings and caveats: Patient repertoire variability may have increased through differing immunosuppressive treatments. The existence of one strong signal or clonotype linked to IBD lacked support.

TCRdb reprocessed the 5' RACE reads and stores each CDR3 protein as one record, lacking DNA. This sample's table has a few hundred thousand distinct CDR3 sequences. The CDR3 sequence is 14 residues long. Germline V gene lookup returns CDR1 MNHEY and CDR2 SMNVEV (reference sequence). The receptor was derived from a human donor with ulcerative colitis or Crohn's disease, or a healthy co-twin of an affected twin (not recorded which). Sequenced: blood. This rearrangement joins TRBV27 to TRBJ2-5; TCRdb picks TRBD1, but there is no DNA to check that call. The CDR3 sequence: CASSIARDLETQYF.